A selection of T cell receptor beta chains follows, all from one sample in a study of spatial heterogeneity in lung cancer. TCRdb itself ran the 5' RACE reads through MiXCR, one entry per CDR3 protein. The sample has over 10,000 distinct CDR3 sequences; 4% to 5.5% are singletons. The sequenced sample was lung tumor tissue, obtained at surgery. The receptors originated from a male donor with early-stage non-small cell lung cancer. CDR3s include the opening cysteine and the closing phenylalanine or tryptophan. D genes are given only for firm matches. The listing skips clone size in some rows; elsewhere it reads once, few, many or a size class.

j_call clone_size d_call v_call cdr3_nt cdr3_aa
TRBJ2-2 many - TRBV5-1 TGCGCCAGCAGCTTCAACTCGAACACCGGGGAGCTGTTTTTT CASSFNSNTGELFF
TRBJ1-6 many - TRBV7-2 TGTGCCAGCAGCTTAGAACGGGGGAGCAGCAGTAATTCACCCCTCCACTTT CASSLERGSSSNSPLHF
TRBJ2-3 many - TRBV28 TGTGCCAGCAGCTTATACTTCAGGGGTGGGCAGTATTTT CASSLYFRGGQYF
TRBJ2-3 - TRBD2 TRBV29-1 TGCAGCGTTGAGGGGTGGACTAGCGGGGGATCGGCCCCTACGCAGTATTTT CSVEGWTSGGSAPTQYF
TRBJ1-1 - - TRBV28 TGTGCCAGCAGCTACTTAGAGAACACTGAAGCTTTCTTT CASSYLENTEAFF
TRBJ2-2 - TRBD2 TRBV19 TGTGCCAGTAGCGCGGGGCTAGCGGGCACCGGGGAGCTGTTTTTT CASSAGLAGTGELFF
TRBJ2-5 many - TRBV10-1 TGCGCCAGCAGTGAGACCGCGAGAGAGACCCAGTACTTC CASSETARETQYF
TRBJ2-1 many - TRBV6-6 TGTGCCAGCAGTTCGCAAAACGGGGCAATTCTGAACAATGAGCAGTTCTTC CASSSQNGAILNNEQFF
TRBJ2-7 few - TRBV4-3 TGCGCCAGCAGCCAAGACGGTGGGGAAAGCTCCTACGAGCAGTACTTC CASSQDGGESSYEQYF
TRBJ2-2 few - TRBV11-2 TGTGCCAGCTTGGGGGTCGCCGGGGAGCTGTTTTTT CASLGVAGELFF
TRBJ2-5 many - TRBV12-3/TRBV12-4 TGTGCCAGCAGTTTAACAGGGAGGAACCAAGAGACCCAGTACTTC CASSLTGRNQETQYF
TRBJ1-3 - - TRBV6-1 TGTGCCAGCAGTGTTACAGGGCTTGGACACACCATATATTTT CASSVTGLGHTIYF
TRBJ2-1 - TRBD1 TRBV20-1 TGCAGTGCTAGAGATGGGGGTCGCACAACAGGGGGCGATGAGCAGTTCTTC CSARDGGRTTGGDEQFF
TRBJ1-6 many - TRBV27 TGTGCCAGCAGTTTAGGGAGCTCCTATAATTCACCCCTCCACTTT CASSLGSSYNSPLHF
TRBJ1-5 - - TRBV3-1 TGTGCCAGCAGCTTCACGGTCGGAGATCAGCCCCAGCATTTT CASSFTVGDQPQHF
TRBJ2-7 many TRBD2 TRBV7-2 TGTGCCAGCAGCTTAAAGGGGACTATCACCTACGAGCAGTACTTC CASSLKGTITYEQYF
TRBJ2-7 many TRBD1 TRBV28 TGTGCCAGCAGTCTAACCGCGACAGGGACCTACGAGCAGTACTTC CASSLTATGTYEQYF
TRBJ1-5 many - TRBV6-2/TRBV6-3 TGTGCCAGCAGTTACCTCGACCCCGTTGGGCCCCAGCATTTT CASSYLDPVGPQHF
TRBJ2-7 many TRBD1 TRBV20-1 TGCAGTGCTAGTACCGGACAGGGATTCTACGAGCAGTACTTC CSASTGQGFYEQYF
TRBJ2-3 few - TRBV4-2 TGTGCCAGCAGCCAAGACGTCGACGGCGGGGTCACAGATACGCAGTATTTT CASSQDVDGGVTDTQYF
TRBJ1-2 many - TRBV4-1 TGCGCCAGCAGCCAAGAAGGGGCAGCTAACTATGGCTACACCTTC CASSQEGAANYGYTF
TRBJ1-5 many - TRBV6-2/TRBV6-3 TGTGCCAGCAGTTACTCGAGGGTGCAGCCCCAGCATTTT CASSYSRVQPQHF
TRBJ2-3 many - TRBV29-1 TGCAGCTCGGGACGGTTCACAGATACGCAGTATTTT CSSGRFTDTQYF
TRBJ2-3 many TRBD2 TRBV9 TGTGCCAGCAGCCGGACTAGCGGGCGCACAGATACGCAGTATTTT CASSRTSGRTDTQYF
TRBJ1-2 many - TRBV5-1 TGCGCCAGCACCCCGGACAACTATGGCTACACCTTC CASTPDNYGYTF
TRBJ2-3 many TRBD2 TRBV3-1 TGTGCCAGCTCCGGGCGGGGGACCACAGATACGCAGTATTTT CASSGRGTTDTQYF
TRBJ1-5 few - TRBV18 TGTGCCAGCTCACCAACCACAGGGTCCGGTCAGCCCCAGCATTTT CASSPTTGSGQPQHF
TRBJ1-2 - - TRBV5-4 TGTGCCAGCAGCTTCGGGACACCAGCTAACTATGGCTACACCTTC CASSFGTPANYGYTF
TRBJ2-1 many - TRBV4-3 TGCGCCAGCAGCCATATTGGGAACAATGAGCAGTTCTTC CASSHIGNNEQFF
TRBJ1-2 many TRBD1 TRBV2 TGTGCCAGCAGACATGACAGGGGGCTTGGATATGGCTACACCTTC CASRHDRGLGYGYTF
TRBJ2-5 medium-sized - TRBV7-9 TGTGCCAGCAGCTTATGGTTGACTAGCCAAGAGACCCAGTACTTC CASSLWLTSQETQYF
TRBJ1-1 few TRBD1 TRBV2 TGTGCCAGCAGTGAAGCCCAAGGACAGGGGGCTAATCTGGAAGCTTTCTTT CASSEAQGQGANLEAFF
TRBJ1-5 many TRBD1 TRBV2 TGTGCCAGCAGCACACGACAGGGGAACCAGCCCCAGCATTTT CASSTRQGNQPQHF
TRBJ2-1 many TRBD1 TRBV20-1 TGCAGTGCCCAGGGGGAATCTGAGCAGTTCTTC CSAQGESEQFF
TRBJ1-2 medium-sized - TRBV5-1 TGCGCCACCGGACCCATTCTCGGAGGGGGCTACACCTTC CATGPILGGGYTF